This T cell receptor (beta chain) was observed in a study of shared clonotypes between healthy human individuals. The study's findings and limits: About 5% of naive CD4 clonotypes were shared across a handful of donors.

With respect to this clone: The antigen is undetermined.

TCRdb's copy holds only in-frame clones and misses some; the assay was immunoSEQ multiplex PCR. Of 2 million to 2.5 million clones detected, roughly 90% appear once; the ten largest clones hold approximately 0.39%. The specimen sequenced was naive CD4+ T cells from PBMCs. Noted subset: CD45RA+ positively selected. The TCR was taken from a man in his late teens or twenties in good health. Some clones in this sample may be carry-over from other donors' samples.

The CDR3 nucleotides read TGTGCCAGCTTAGACATTTGGGGAGGTAATGGCTACACCTTC. Translating gives CASLDIWGGNGYTF. The rearrangement uses TRBV18 and TRBJ1-2; D uncertain. The ends were cut back, 7 bases at V and 6 bases at J, with 18 bases in the middle. The CDR3 extends over 14 amino acids. Germline lookup yields CDR1 KGHSH and CDR2 LQKENI.